Listed here are 26 T cell receptor beta chains from one sample, sequenced in a study of blood T cells in healthy people across ages. Together with a sample-barcoded 5' primer, a J-beta primer mix was included in a second PCR lasting about 7 to 11 cycles. MiXCR, run by TCRdb on the 5' RACE reads, gives a single entry per CDR3 protein. The sample records 1.8 million or so distinct CDR3 sequences, more than 35% being singletons. Sequenced: blood. The source is a human donor in good health.

This chain uses TRBV29-1 with TRBJ2-3, with D maybe TRBD2 (5 bases). Trimming cost V 7 bases and J 3 bases, with 26 bases left between them. Germline lookup yields CDR1 SQVTM and CDR2 ANQGSEA. The CDR3 contains 17 residues. Here the CDR3 DNA reads TGCAGCGCTAAACAACGGACCGAGGGAAAGGGTACAGATACGCAGTATTTT. Residues: CSAKQRTEGKGTDTQYF.

The CDR3 DNA sequence: TGCGGGAAGAACGGAACCAACTCTGGGGCCAACGTCCTGACTTTC. It specifies CGKNGTNSGANVLTF. The rearrangement joins TRBV20-1 to TRBJ2-6; no reliable D call. The V gene's germline CDR1 is DFQATT and CDR2 SNEGSKA (reference sequence). The length of the CDR3 is 15 residues.

This clonotype was recorded a few times. The V and J genes are TRBV29-1 and TRBJ2-1; maybe TRBD1 (5 bases). Germline V CDR1 and CDR2: SQVTM, ANQGSEA. Trimming removed 4 bases from V and 6 bases from J, with 16 bases in between. The CDR3 is 14 residues long. CDR3 DNA: TGCAGCGTTGCCTGGCTTGGTAGGGGCAATGAGCAGTTCTTC. Protein: CSVAWLGRGNEQFF.

This clonotype was picked up a small number of times. V usage is TRBV6-2 or TRBV6-3 and J usage is TRBJ1-2, with 7 bases that match TRBD1. The germline V gene encodes CDR1 MNHEY and CDR2 SVGEGT. The CDR3 loop spans 14 amino acids. After removal of 5 bases from V and 4 bases from J, the junction contained 7 bases not matched to a gene. The CDR3 is CASSRLTGSYGYTF. CDR3 bases: TGTGCCAGCAGTCGCTTGACAGGGAGCTATGGCTACACCTTC.

A few counts support this clonotype. The genes are TRBV4-1 and TRBJ2-7, with TRBD2 matching 7 bases. There are 17 residues in the CDR3. The germline CDR1 and CDR2 sequences are MGHRA and YSYEKL. The V segment lost 3 bases and the J segment 2 bases; nucleotides outside the gene matches: 13. CDR3 bases: TGCGCCAGCAGCCACCTTCTTCTAGCGGAGGCACCCTACGAGCAGTACTTC. Encoded protein: CASSHLLLAEAPYEQYF.

The chain carries TRBV11-2 and TRBJ2-5; 7 bases match TRBD1. V lost 7 bases, J lost 1 base, and 9 bases stayed unmatched. This CDR3 has 15 residues. Looked up from germline, CDR1 is SGHAT and CDR2 is FQNNGV. In DNA form, the CDR3 reads TGTGCCAGCACTCCCTGGACAGGAGCCCAAGAGACCCAGTACTTC. The encoded protein is CASTPWTGAQETQYF.

This clonotype was observed once. Relative to the germline gene, one junction end is altered; a read error may explain this. This rearrangement joins TRBV4-2 to TRBJ2-3; the D call may be TRBD1 or TRBD2 (6 bases each). CDR1 LGHNA and CDR2 YNFKEQ come from the germline V gene. The CDR3 totals 15 residues. The DNA for the CDR3 is TGTGTCAGCAGCCAAGGGGGGCCAGGCGGAGATACGCAGTATTTT. This encodes CVSSQGGPGGDTQYF.

The V and J genes are TRBV7-9 and TRBJ2-7; weak D call: TRBD2 (6 bases). The CDR3 has 16 residues. V was shortened by 6 bases and J by 4 bases, with 22 bases between the two germline ends. The germline V gene encodes CDR1 SEHNR and CDR2 FQNEAQ (reference sequence). The CDR3 coding sequence is TGTGCCAGCAGTAACCCCCGGGGGTCAGGGACGTACGAGCAGTACTTC. Its protein product is CASSNPRGSGTYEQYF.

This chain uses TRBV7-9 with TRBJ1-2, with a weak D call TRBD1 (5 bases). Germline CDR1 is SEHNR and CDR2 is FQNEAQ (reference sequence). The V end lost 4 bases, the J end lost 4 bases, and 7 bases lay between the germline ends. The CDR3 consists of 12 residues. In DNA, the CDR3 is TGTGCCAGCAGCTGGGACTTCTATGGCTACACCTTC. This gives the protein CASSWDFYGYTF.

The chain is built from TRBV6-1 and TRBJ1-2; D remains unclear. Germline V gene data show CDR1 as MNHNS and CDR2 as SASEGT. The CDR3 has 13 residues. The V end was cut by 3 bases, the J end by 6 bases, with 11 bases between. The DNA for the CDR3 is TGTGCCAGCAGTGACCCGAGATCAGATGGCTACACCTTC. This translates into CASSDPRSDGYTF.

In this sample, this clonotype turned up a few times. The chain has TRBV6-5 and TRBJ1-5; D is perhaps TRBD1 (6 bases). Germline V gives CDR1 MNHEY, CDR2 SVGAGI. Trimming stripped 6 bases from V and 2 bases from J, with 11 bases between. CDR3 size: 14 residues. The CDR3 loop is CASRGAGGNQPQHF. The CDR3 DNA follows: TGTGCCAGCAGGGGGGCAGGTGGCAATCAGCCCCAGCATTTT.

The V and J genes are TRBV6-2 or TRBV6-3 and TRBJ2-3; D uncertain. V gave up 2 bases and J gave up 6 bases, with 15 bases separating them. Per the germline V gene, CDR1 is MNHEY and CDR2 is SVGEGT. CDR3 size: 15 residues. This CDR3 is CASSYLGQSWDTQYF. The CDR3 coding sequence is TGTGCCAGCAGTTACCTTGGGCAGAGTTGGGATACGCAGTATTTT.

The chain uses TRBV7-2 and TRBJ2-5, with D hard to call. The germline V gene encodes CDR1 SGHTA and CDR2 FQGNSA. V was pared by 5 bases and J by 0 bases, with 10 bases between. The CDR3 sequence is 14 residues long. For the CDR3, the DNA is TGTGCCAGCAGCCTCCACCGGCACCAAGAGACCCAGTACTTC. Amino acid sequence: CASSLHRHQETQYF.

The chain couples TRBV7-2 to TRBJ2-7, with unresolved D. The CDR3 contains 15 residues. Trimming cost V 1 base and J 2 bases, with 12 bases left between them. Germline-derived CDR1 and CDR2 are SGHTA and FQGNSA. CDR3 in amino acids: CASSLEHTNAYEQYF. The CDR3 DNA sequence: TGTGCCAGCAGCTTAGAACACACAAACGCCTACGAGCAGTACTTC.

Remarks on this clonotype: At one boundary the junction diverges from the germline segment, which might be a read error. The rearrangement uses TRBV25-1 and TRBJ1-1; no clear D gene. CDR3 length: 14 amino acids. CDR1 is MGHDK, CDR2 SYGVNS, per germline. CDR3 sequence reads: CASNERGRNTDAFF. As DNA, the CDR3 is TGTGCCAGCAACGAACGGGGAAGGAACACTGACGCTTTCTTT.

This chain joins TRBV12-3 or TRBV12-4 and TRBJ2-1, with TRBD1 matching over 7 bases. CDR3 size: 13 residues. J lost 13 bases, V lost 1 base, and 7 bases had no gene match. The CDR3 sequence is CASSLVTGTVQFF. The CDR3 DNA follows: TGTGCCAGCAGTTTAGTAACCGGGACAGTACAGTTCTTC.

With respect to this clonotype: This could be a read error, since a much larger clone is one nucleotide away. This chain connects TRBV24-1 to TRBJ2-3; no clear D. CDR1 KGHDR and CDR2 SFDVKD come from the germline V gene. The CDR3 loop spans 12 amino acids. The CDR3 coding sequence is TGTACCACCAGTGGCGACACAGATACGCAGTATTTT. It encodes CTTSGDTDTQYF.

This clonotype has a handful of counts. The CDR3 here is CSATDQPMRNYGYTF. CDR3 sequence (DNA): TGCAGTGCTACGGACCAGCCCATGAGAAACTATGGCTACACCTTC. The chain uses TRBV20-1 and TRBJ1-2; D gene unclear. Germline values: CDR1 DFQATT, CDR2 SNEGSKA (reference sequence). Between the trimmed V and J ends, which lost 4 bases and 2 bases, there was a span of 17 bases. The CDR3 contains 15 residues.

CDR3 coding DNA: TGTGCCAGCAGTTTCTCCCTCATGGCGGGACGGGGGCAAGTGGGCACAGATACGCAGTATTTT. Translated, it gives CASSFSLMAGRGQVGTDTQYF. The chain has TRBV12-3 or TRBV12-4 and TRBJ2-3; D tentatively fits TRBD1 or TRBD2 (6 bases each). Trimming pared 3 bases from V and 1 base from J, leaving 29 bases between. The CDR3 totals 21 residues.

This chain joins TRBV7-2 and TRBJ2-7, with TRBD1 identical over 9 bases. Per the germline V gene, CDR1 is SGHTA and CDR2 is FQGNSA. V was clipped by 5 bases and J by 8 bases; unmatched bases: 13. The CDR3 runs 15 residues. CDR3 DNA: TGTGCCAGCAGCCGCTCATCCCGGACAGGGGATAAGCAGTACTTC. Encoded protein: CASSRSSRTGDKQYF.

The rearrangement uses TRBV7-9 and TRBJ2-3; D gene unclear. Deletions cut 0 bases from V and 3 bases from J, with 13 bases between. Germline V gene sequence: CDR1 SEHNR, CDR2 FQNEAQ (reference sequence). The CDR3 spans 16 residues. The CDR3 bases are TGTGCCAGCAGCTTAGCCCGGCCAGTAAAGACAGATACGCAGTATTTT. Its protein product is CASSLARPVKTDTQYF.

This clonotype was recorded a few times. The chain links TRBV12-3 or TRBV12-4 to TRBJ2-1, with D unclear. The V end was cut by 3 bases, the J end by 4 bases, with 13 bases between. This CDR3 is 15 amino acids long. The DNA of the CDR3 is TGTGCCAGCAGTTTTACGGAAAGATATTACAATGAGCAGTTCTTC. Protein sequence: CASSFTERYYNEQFF.

The V and J genes are TRBV7-2 and TRBJ1-2, with unresolved D. The germline V and J ends were trimmed by 1 base and 7 bases, with 16 bases remaining between them. This CDR3 has 15 amino acids. Germline V gene sequence: CDR1 SGHTA, CDR2 FQGNSA. The CDR3 DNA is TGTGCCAGCAGCTTAGATATAGGCTCGAGCTCTGGCTACACCTTC. As protein: CASSLDIGSSSGYTF.

CDR3 region: CASSFSGTSNTQYF. The DNA of the CDR3 is TGTGCCAGCAGCTTCTCCGGGACGTCTAATACGCAGTATTTT. V gene TRBV4-2 combines with J gene TRBJ2-3; D is tentatively TRBD1 or TRBD2 (5 bases each). Germline CDR1 is LGHNA and CDR2 is YNFKEQ. V lost 5 bases, J lost 7 bases, and 16 bases lay in between. The CDR3 is 14 residues long.

The chain carries TRBV19 and TRBJ2-7; D remains unclear. Germline CDR1 reads LNHDA; CDR2 reads SQIVND (reference sequence). The V gene lost 6 bases and the J gene lost 1 base, with 22 bases spanning the gap. The CDR3 covers 17 residues. The CDR3 bases are TGTGCCAGTAGCCCGGAGACTCTGAGGACCTCATCCTACGAGCAGTACTTC. Translation: CASSPETLRTSSYEQYF.

This clonotype has a single count. Relative to the germline gene, one junction end is altered; a read error may explain this. This chain uses TRBV30 with TRBJ2-1; 7 nucleotides line up with TRBD1. The CDR3 length is 12 residues. CDR1 GTSNPN and CDR2 SVGIG come from the germline V gene (reference sequence). CDR3 sequence (DNA): TGTGCCTGGGGGGGACAGTACAATGGGCAGTTCTTC. It specifies CAWGGQYNGQFF.